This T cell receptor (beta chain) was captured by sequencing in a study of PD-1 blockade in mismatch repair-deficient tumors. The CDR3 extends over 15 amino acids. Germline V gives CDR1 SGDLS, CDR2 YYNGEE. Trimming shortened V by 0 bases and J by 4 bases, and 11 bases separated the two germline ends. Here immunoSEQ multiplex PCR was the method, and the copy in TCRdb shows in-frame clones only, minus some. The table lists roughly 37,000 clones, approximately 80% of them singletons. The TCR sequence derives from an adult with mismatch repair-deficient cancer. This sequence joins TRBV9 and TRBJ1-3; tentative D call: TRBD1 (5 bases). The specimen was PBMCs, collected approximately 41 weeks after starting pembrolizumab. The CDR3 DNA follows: TGTGCCAGCAGCGTAGGGGCAGGGCAGGGAAACACCATATATTTT. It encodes CASSVGAGQGNTIYF.